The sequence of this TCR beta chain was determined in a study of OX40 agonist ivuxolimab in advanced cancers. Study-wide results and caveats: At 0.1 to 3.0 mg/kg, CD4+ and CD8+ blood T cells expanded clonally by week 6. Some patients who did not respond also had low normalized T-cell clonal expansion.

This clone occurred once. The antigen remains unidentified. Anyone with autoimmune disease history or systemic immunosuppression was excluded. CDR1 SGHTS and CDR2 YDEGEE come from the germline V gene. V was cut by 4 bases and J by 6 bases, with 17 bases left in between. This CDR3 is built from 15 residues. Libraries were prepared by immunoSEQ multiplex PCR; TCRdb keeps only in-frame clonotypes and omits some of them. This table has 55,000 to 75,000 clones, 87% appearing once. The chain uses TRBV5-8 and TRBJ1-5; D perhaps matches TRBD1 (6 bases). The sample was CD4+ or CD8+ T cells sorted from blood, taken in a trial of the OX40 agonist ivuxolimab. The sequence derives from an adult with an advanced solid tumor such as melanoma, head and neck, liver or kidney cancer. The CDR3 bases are TGTGCCAGCAGCCTACAGGGAAGTTCCTCTCAGCCCCAGCATTTT. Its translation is CASSLQGSSSQPQHF.